The TCR beta chain under discussion was sequenced for a study of blood T cell repertoires in COVID-19. CDR1 is MNHNS and CDR2 is SASEGT in the germline V gene. The CDR3 covers 15 residues. V trimming: 3 bases; J trimming: 6 bases; junction bases outside the gene matches: 6. Original processing methods: Estimated nucleated cell counts came from reference gene primer amplification. Some clones are missing from TCRdb's copy, which holds only in-frame ones; the method was immunoSEQ multiplex PCR. D and trimming come from the DNA, and the V and J calls and clone size come from that table. The table has 350,000 or so clones, about nine tenths seen once. This clone was seen a handful of times.

This TCR was sampled from a woman in her twenties or thirties with COVID-19, enrolled during active disease. Input material: peripheral blood. This chain uses TRBV6-1 with TRBJ1-5, with 9 bases matching TRBD1. The CDR3 sequence is CASSDPGQGSQPQHF. CDR3 nucleotide sequence: TGTGCCAGCAGTGATCCCGGACAGGGGAGTCAGCCCCAGCATTTT.